One and the same sample provided the 20 T cell receptor beta chains below, sequenced in a study of identifying expanded T cells in peripheral blood. Libraries were prepared by immunoSEQ multiplex PCR; TCRdb keeps only in-frame clonotypes and omits some of them. The repertoire holds more than 45,000 clones, with over 75% as singletons. The sample taken for sequencing was blood. The source of these receptors is a person aged 18 to 69 in good health.

The chain recombines TRBV6-1 with TRBJ1-1, with 8 bases lining up with TRBD1. Germline assignment: CDR1 MNHNS and CDR2 SASEGT. The CDR3 extends over 13 amino acids. The J segment lost 1 base and the V segment lost 10 bases, leaving 5 bases of the junction unmatched. The CDR3 spells CATQGARNTEAFF. The CDR3 nucleotides are TGTGCCACCCAGGGGGCCAGGAACACTGAAGCTTTCTTT.

This chain connects TRBV11-2 to TRBJ2-5; 7 positions agree with TRBD1. The CDR3 has 14 amino acids. Unmatched junction bases numbered 3, after V lost 3 bases and J lost 2 bases. From germline, CDR1 is SGHAT and CDR2 FQNNGV. CDR3 sequence: CASSFDREQETQYF. CDR3 nucleotide sequence: TGTGCCAGCAGCTTCGACAGGGAACAAGAGACCCAGTACTTC.

The rearrangement uses TRBV5-4 and TRBJ2-1; no reliable D call. From germline, CDR1 is SGHNT and CDR2 YYREEE (reference sequence). With 0 bases removed from V and 15 bases from J, the gap between germline ends came to 16 bases. CDR3 size: 13 residues. The CDR3 loop is CASSLGLTVGLFF. The CDR3 DNA reads as TGTGCCAGCAGCTTGGGCCTTACAGTGGGTCTGTTCTTC. Variable domain in full (rest from reference TRBV5-4 and TRBJ2-1): ETGVTQSPTHLIKTRGQQVTLRCSSQSGHNTVSWYQQALGQGPQFIFQYYREEENGRGNFPPRFSGLQFPNYSSELNVNALELDDSALYLCASSLGLTVGLFFGPGTRLTVL.

The gene calls are TRBV4-3 and TRBJ1-1; no reliable D call. In germline, CDR1 is LGHNA, CDR2 YSLEER. CDR3 length: 16 residues. The V end lost 0 bases, the J end lost 1 base, and 12 bases lay between the germline ends. This CDR3 reads CASSQDWPLKNTEAFF. For the CDR3, the DNA is TGCGCCAGCAGCCAAGATTGGCCACTTAAGAACACTGAAGCTTTCTTT.

The chain combines TRBV11-2 with TRBJ2-7; perhaps D is TRBD1 or TRBD2 (6 bases each). CDR3 size: 18 residues. Germline CDR1 SGHAT, CDR2 FQNNGV. Trimming removed 5 bases at V and 2 bases at J, with 25 bases between. DNA of the CDR3: TGTGCCAGCAGCCGACCCGCCAGGGGAGGATGGAGCCCCTACGAGCAGTACTTC. Residues: CASSRPARGGWSPYEQYF.

This rearrangement joins TRBV30 to TRBJ2-3; unclear D gene. V lost 2 bases to trimming and J lost 6 bases, with 9 bases between them. The CDR3 has 12 residues. CDR1 GTSNPN and CDR2 SVGIG come from the germline V gene (reference sequence). CDR3 nucleotides: TGTGCCTGGAGTCGGGCGAGGGATACGCAGTATTTT. This codes for CAWSRARDTQYF.

V and J are TRBV4-2 and TRBJ2-2; maybe TRBD2 (6 bases). In germline, CDR1 is LGHNA, CDR2 YNFKEQ. V lost 4 bases and J lost 2, with 11 bases in between. The CDR3 consists of 15 residues. In DNA form, the CDR3 reads TGTGCCAGCAGCCCGGGACTGGATAACACCGGGGAGCTGTTTTTT. Translating it yields CASSPGLDNTGELFF.

J is TRBJ1-1 and V is TRBV7-8, with D perhaps TRBD1 (6 bases). This CDR3 region has 14 residues. V dropped 3 bases and J dropped 5 bases, with 13 bases sitting between them. CDR1 and CDR2 from the germline V gene are SGHVS and FQNEAQ. DNA of the CDR3: TGTGCCAGCAGCTTGGGGGCAGGGAATACTGAAGCTTTCTTT. Translation: CASSLGAGNTEAFF.

The gene calls are TRBV6-1 and TRBJ1-2; the D is unclear. Between the trimmed V and J ends, which lost 1 base and 4 bases, there was a span of 13 bases. Germline lookup yields CDR1 MNHNS and CDR2 SASEGT. CDR3 length: 15 residues. DNA of the CDR3: TGTGCCAGCAGTGAAGAACCGGGCCTGACCTATGGCTACACCTTC. Amino acid sequence: CASSEEPGLTYGYTF.

This chain connects TRBV5-1 to TRBJ2-1, with 8 bases aligning to TRBD1. Trimming cost V 0 bases and J 8 bases; bases outside gene matches: 4. From germline, CDR1 is SGHRS and CDR2 YFSETQ. The CDR3 spans 14 residues. DNA of the CDR3: TGCGCCAGCAGCTTGGTCCCAGGGGGCGATGAGCAGTTCTTC. Protein: CASSLVPGGDEQFF. Filled out from reference TRBV5-1 and TRBJ2-1, the complete variable domain reads KAGVTQTPRYLIKTRGQQVTLSCSPISGHRSVSWYQQTPGQGLQFLFEYFSETQRNKGNFPGRFSGRQFSNSRSEMNVSTLELGDSALYLCASSLVPGGDEQFFGPGTRLTVL.

The chain joins TRBV6-1 to TRBJ2-7; 11 positions match TRBD2. Trimming removed 6 bases from V and 3 bases from J; junction bases left unmatched: 4. The CDR3 is made up of 14 amino acids. The germline V gene has CDR1 MNHNS and CDR2 SASEGT. CDR3 sequence reads: CASRELAGDYEQYF. In nucleotides, the CDR3 is TGTGCCAGCAGGGAACTAGCGGGGGACTACGAGCAGTACTTC.

The genes are TRBV6-6 and TRBJ2-1; TRBD2 is a possible D gene (6 bases). V was clipped by 2 bases and J by 3 bases, with 8 bases between them. The CDR3 is 14 residues long. Germline lookup yields CDR1 MNHNY and CDR2 SVGAGI (reference sequence). CDR3 DNA: TGTGCCAGCAGTTACGGGGGAGGCTACAATGAGCAGTTCTTC. Protein product: CASSYGGGYNEQFF.

This clone was observed a single time. The rearrangement links TRBV2 to TRBJ1-2; tentative D call: TRBD1 (5 bases). The V gene lost 4 bases and the J gene lost 0 bases, with 6 bases spanning the gap. Germline CDR1 reads SNHLY; CDR2 reads FYNNEI. This CDR3 has 13 residues. CDR3 bases: TGTGCCAGCAGTGGGACATCTAACTATGGCTACACCTTC. As protein: CASSGTSNYGYTF.

The chain carries TRBV7-2 and TRBJ2-1, with 7 bases lining up with TRBD2. V shed 4 bases and J 4 bases; nucleotides not matched to a gene: 7. The CDR3 runs 15 residues. From germline, CDR1 is SGHTA and CDR2 FQGNSA. CDR3 residues: CASSSSSGAYNEQFF. In nucleotides, the CDR3 is TGTGCCAGCAGCTCCTCTAGCGGAGCGTACAATGAGCAGTTCTTC.

The chain has TRBV4-1 and TRBJ2-5, with TRBD2 matching over 12 bases. Per the germline V gene, CDR1 is MGHRA and CDR2 is YSYEKL. With V trimmed by 4 bases and J by 4 bases, 13 bases remained unmatched. The CDR3 is made up of 18 amino acids. The CDR3 coding sequence is TGCGCCAGCAGCCCGCGACTAGCGGGGGCGCGTAGAAGAGAGACCCAGTACTTC. This translates into CASSPRLAGARRRETQYF.

The V and J genes are TRBV18 and TRBJ2-2; D not certain. Looked up from germline, CDR1 is KGHSH and CDR2 is LQKENI. V shed 2 bases and J shed 4 bases, with 17 bases lying between them. The CDR3 has 17 residues. CDR3 in DNA: TGTGCCAGCTCACCAAGGGCGCCGGGTCCAATCACCGGGGAGCTGTTTTTT. Protein sequence: CASSPRAPGPITGELFF.

V usage is TRBV30 and J usage is TRBJ1-5; possible D gene TRBD1, 6 bases. CDR1 GTSNPN and CDR2 SVGIG come from the germline V gene (reference sequence). The CDR3 consists of 14 residues. V lost 1 base to trimming and J lost 7 bases, with 14 bases between them. CDR3 nucleotide sequence: TGTGCCTGGAGTGGGGGGGGCGAGGGACAGCCCCAGCATTTT. This codes for CAWSGGGEGQPQHF.

This clone was seen a single time. This rearrangement joins TRBV4-1 to TRBJ1-1, with TRBD1 as a possible D gene (6 bases). The CDR3 runs 12 residues. Deletions cut 0 bases from V and 11 bases from J, with 10 bases between. Germline CDR1 and CDR2: MGHRA and YSYEKL. CDR3 coding DNA: TGCGCCAGCAGCCAAGATCAGGGGTTGGCTTTCTTT. It encodes CASSQDQGLAFF.

This clone has only one observation. CDR3 nucleotides: TGTGCCAGCAGCCCCCCCCCGAGGGCTAGCGGGGGCAGCACCGGGGAGCTGTTTTTT. Residues: CASSPPPRASGGSTGELFF. V is TRBV5-4 and J is TRBJ2-2, with TRBD2 identical over 10 bases. This CDR3 contains 19 residues. CDR1 and CDR2 (germline): SGHNT, YYREEE (reference sequence). After removal of 4 bases from V and 4 bases from J, the junction contained 16 bases not matched to a gene.

The chain joins TRBV6-5 to TRBJ1-1; possibly TRBD1 for D (5 bases). Germline V lookup: CDR1 MNHEY, CDR2 SVGAGI. Between the trimmed V and J ends, which lost 5 bases and 5 bases, there was a span of 15 bases. This CDR3 spans 14 amino acids. CDR3: CASSPTGEVTEAFF. CDR3 DNA: TGTGCCAGCAGTCCGACGGGGGAGGTTACTGAAGCTTTCTTT.